What follows are 9 T cell receptor beta chains derived from one specimen sequenced in a study of blood T cell repertoires in COVID-19. Produced via immunoSEQ multiplex PCR; TCRdb's table is partial and in-frame only. The repertoire consists of 200,000 or so clones, with roughly nine tenths occurring once and the leading ten covering approximately 0.75%. The specimen was peripheral blood. The receptor set was obtained from a woman in her seventies with acute or convalescent COVID-19.

The rearrangement joins TRBV28 to TRBJ1-5; 7 bases agree with TRBD1. J was trimmed by 0 bases and V by 2 bases; bases with no gene match: 4. Germline V gene data show CDR1 as MDHEN and CDR2 as SYDVKM. The CDR3 totals 16 residues. CDR3 sequence reads: CASSLGGTASNQPQHF. DNA for the CDR3: TGTGCCAGCAGTTTAGGAGGGACAGCTAGCAATCAGCCCCAGCATTTT.

The chain is built from TRBV7-9 and TRBJ1-1; 7 bases are shared with TRBD1. CDR1 SEHNR and CDR2 FQNEAQ come from the germline V gene (reference sequence). Trimming took 8 bases from V and 11 from J; bases not matched to a gene: 20. There are 15 residues in the CDR3. The CDR3 sequence: CASSLLTGDLRRAFF. CDR3 DNA: TGTGCCAGCTCCCTGCTTACAGGGGACCTCCGACGGGCTTTCTTT. The full variable domain, its missing parts supplied by reference TRBV7-9 and TRBJ1-1, is DTGVSQNPRHKITKRGQNVTFRCDPISEHNRLYWYRQTLGQGPEFLTYFQNEAQLEKSRLLSDRFSAERPKGSFSTLEIQRTEQGDSAMYLCASSLLTGDLRRAFFGQGTRLTVV.

The chain combines TRBV7-2 with TRBJ2-7; TRBD2 matches at 10 bases. The CDR3 is made up of 14 amino acids. The J segment lost 7 bases and the V segment lost 5 bases, leaving 8 bases of the junction unmatched. CDR1 SGHTA and CDR2 FQGNSA come from the germline V gene. CDR3 residues: CASSLTAGGLEQYF. DNA for the CDR3: TGTGCCAGCAGCCTGACAGCGGGGGGGCTTGAGCAGTACTTC.

The chain uses TRBV18 and TRBJ2-7; perhaps TRBD2 as D (5 bases). The length of the CDR3 is 14 residues. The V end lost 6 bases, the J end lost 5 bases, and 17 bases lay between the germline ends. The germline V gene has CDR1 KGHSH and CDR2 LQKENI. The DNA for the CDR3 is TGTGCCAGCTCCCCAAAACACGGAGGCAACGAGCAGTACTTC. Protein: CASSPKHGGNEQYF.

The V gene is TRBV10-1, the J gene TRBJ2-7; the D gene is possibly TRBD2 (7 bases). This CDR3 has 15 residues. V was pared by 4 bases and J by 7 bases, with 20 bases between. Germline lookup yields CDR1 WNHNN and CDR2 SYGVQD (reference sequence). CDR3 residues: CASSGAGAPVGEQYF. The CDR3 DNA is TGCGCCAGCAGTGGGGCGGGGGCTCCGGTGGGGGAGCAGTACTTC.

The chain joins TRBV28 to TRBJ1-2; tentative D call: TRBD1 (6 bases). Trimming shortened V by 5 bases and J by 6 bases, and 16 bases separated the two germline ends. This CDR3 contains 14 residues. Per germline, CDR1 MDHEN and CDR2 SYDVKM. The CDR3 region has the DNA TGTGCCAGCAGTGTACGGCTCTCAGGGGATGGCTACACCTTC. It is translated as CASSVRLSGDGYTF.

The rearrangement uses TRBV4-3 and TRBJ2-5; D perhaps matches TRBD2 (6 bases). Trimming removed 0 bases from V and 9 bases from J, with 14 bases in between. The CDR3 extends over 14 amino acids. Germline CDR1 LGHNA, CDR2 YSLEER. CDR3 coding DNA: TGCGCCAGCAGCCAAGATCGAGGGACGGGGGCCCAGTACTTC. Protein product: CASSQDRGTGAQYF.

Remarks on this clone: One end of the junction fails to match germline, which may point to a read error. The CDR3 protein is CASSRQGPILF. As DNA, the CDR3 is TGTGCCAGCAGCCGACAGGGACCCATTCTCTTC. The genes are TRBV5-4 and TRBJ1-2; TRBD1 matches at 7 bases. Germline loops: CDR1 SGHNT, CDR2 YYREEE (reference sequence). The CDR3 totals 11 residues.

The chain is built from TRBV6-4 and TRBJ1-1; maybe TRBD1 (5 bases). V gave up 7 bases and J gave up 5 bases, with 8 bases separating them. This CDR3 contains 11 residues. In germline, CDR1 is MRHNA, CDR2 SNTAGT. Here the CDR3 reads CASKQGTEAFF. The CDR3, as DNA: TGTGCCAGCAAGCAGGGAACTGAAGCTTTCTTT.